One T cell receptor (beta chain) is described in this entry. Antigen: not known. The data belong to a study of fetal regulatory T cell absence and autoimmunity. Looking at the study overall: IPEX patients had exocrine pancreas autoimmunity without clinical diabetes.

Study findings and constraints: Pancreas TCRs were oligoclonally enriched versus cord blood, some clones over 80-fold. Cord blood and pancreas showed broadly similar TRB gene family usage.

In germline, CDR1 is SGDLS, CDR2 YYNGEE. CDR3 length: 14 amino acids. V lost 2 bases, J lost 9 bases, and 8 bases stayed unmatched. The survey-level immunoSEQ assay was used. Data came from immunoSEQ multiplex PCR; TCRdb stores just in-frame clones and leaves some out. The sample carries around 100,000 clones, 60% to 80% recorded once. This receptor was taken from a male donor with IPEX syndrome. This chain joins TRBV9 and TRBJ2-1, with 7 bases identical to TRBD2. The sample taken for sequencing was pancreas tissue. The CDR3 spells CASSVRTSRSEQFF. Written as DNA, the CDR3 is TGTGCCAGCAGCGTTCGGACTAGTCGGAGTGAGCAGTTCTTC.